The subject of this entry is one TCR beta chain. Profiling relied on immunoSEQ multiplex PCR, and the TCRdb table lists in-frame clones only, not all of them. The sample has just under 8,000 clones, roughly 89% seen once. This entry is derived from a study of OX40 agonist ivuxolimab in advanced cancers. The sequenced sample was CD4+ or CD8+ T cells sorted from blood, obtained in a trial of the OX40 agonist ivuxolimab. The sequence was collected from an adult with an advanced solid tumor such as melanoma, head and neck, liver or kidney cancer.

The CDR3 here is CSARGPLEQYF. The CDR3 nucleotides are TGCAGTGCTAGAGGCCCTCTTGAGCAGTACTTC. The J gene is TRBJ2-7, the V gene TRBV20-1; D uncertain. This CDR3 is 11 amino acids long. V lost 1 base to trimming and J lost 7 bases, with 8 bases between them. Germline V gene sequence: CDR1 DFQATT, CDR2 SNEGSKA (reference sequence).